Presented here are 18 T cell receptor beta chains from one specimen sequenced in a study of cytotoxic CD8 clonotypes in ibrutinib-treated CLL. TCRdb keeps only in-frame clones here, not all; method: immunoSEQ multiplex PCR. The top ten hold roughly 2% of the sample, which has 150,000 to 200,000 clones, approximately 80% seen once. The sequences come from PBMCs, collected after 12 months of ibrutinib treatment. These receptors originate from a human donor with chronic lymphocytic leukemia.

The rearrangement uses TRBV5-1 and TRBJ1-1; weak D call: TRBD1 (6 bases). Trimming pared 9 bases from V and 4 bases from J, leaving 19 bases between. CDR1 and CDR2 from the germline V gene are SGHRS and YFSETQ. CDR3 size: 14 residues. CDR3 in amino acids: CATGQGIGVTEAFF. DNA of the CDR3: TGCGCCACCGGGCAGGGGATCGGGGTCACTGAAGCTTTCTTT.

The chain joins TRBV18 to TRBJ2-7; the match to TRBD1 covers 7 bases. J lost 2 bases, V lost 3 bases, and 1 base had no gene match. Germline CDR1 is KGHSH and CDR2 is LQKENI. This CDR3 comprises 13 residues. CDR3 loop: CASSPDRPYEQYF. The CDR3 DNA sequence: TGTGCCAGCTCACCGGACAGGCCCTACGAGCAGTACTTC.

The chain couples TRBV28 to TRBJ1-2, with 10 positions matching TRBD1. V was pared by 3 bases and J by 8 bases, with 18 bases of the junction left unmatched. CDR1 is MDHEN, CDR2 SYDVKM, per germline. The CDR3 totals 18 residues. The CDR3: CASSFFLPLTGTGVGYTF. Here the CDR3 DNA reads TGTGCCAGCAGTTTTTTTCTTCCCCTTACCGGGACAGGGGTGGGCTACACCTTC.

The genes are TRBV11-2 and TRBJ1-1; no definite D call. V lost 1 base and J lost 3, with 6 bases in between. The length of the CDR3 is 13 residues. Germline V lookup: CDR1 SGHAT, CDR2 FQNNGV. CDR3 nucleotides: TGTGCCAGCAGCTTAGGTCAGCACACTGAAGCTTTCTTT. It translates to CASSLGQHTEAFF.

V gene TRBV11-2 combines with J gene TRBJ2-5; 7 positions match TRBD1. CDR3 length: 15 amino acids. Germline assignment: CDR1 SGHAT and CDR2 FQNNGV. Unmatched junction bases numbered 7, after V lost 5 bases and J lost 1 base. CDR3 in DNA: TGTGCCAGCAGCCCAAGACAGGGTTCCCAAGAGACCCAGTACTTC. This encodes CASSPRQGSQETQYF.

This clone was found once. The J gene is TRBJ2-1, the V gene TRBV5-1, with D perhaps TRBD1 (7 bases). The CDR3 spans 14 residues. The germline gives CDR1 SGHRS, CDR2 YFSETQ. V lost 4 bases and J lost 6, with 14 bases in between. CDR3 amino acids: CASSRENRGNEQFF. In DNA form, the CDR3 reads TGCGCCAGCAGCCGGGAGAACAGGGGCAATGAGCAGTTCTTC.

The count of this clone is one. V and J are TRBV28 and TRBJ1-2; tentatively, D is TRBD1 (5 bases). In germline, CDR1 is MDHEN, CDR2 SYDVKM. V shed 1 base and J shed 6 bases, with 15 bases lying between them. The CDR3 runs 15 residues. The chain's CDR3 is CASSLLTGLGHGYTF. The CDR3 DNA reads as TGTGCCAGCAGTTTATTAACAGGCCTAGGGCATGGCTACACCTTC.

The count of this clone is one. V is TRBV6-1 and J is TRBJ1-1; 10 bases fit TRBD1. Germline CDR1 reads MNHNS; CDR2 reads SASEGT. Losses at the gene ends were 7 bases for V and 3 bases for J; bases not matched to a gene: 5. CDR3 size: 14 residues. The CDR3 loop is CASTGTGVDTEAFF. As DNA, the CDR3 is TGTGCCAGCACCGGGACAGGGGTTGACACTGAAGCTTTCTTT.

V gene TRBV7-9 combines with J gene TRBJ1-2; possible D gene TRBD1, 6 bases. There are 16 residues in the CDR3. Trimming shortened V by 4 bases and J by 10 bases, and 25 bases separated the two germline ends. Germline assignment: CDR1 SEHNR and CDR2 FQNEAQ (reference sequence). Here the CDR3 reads CASSSRGGRAALPYTF. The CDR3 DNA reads TGTGCCAGCAGCTCAAGGGGGGGACGGGCAGCATTACCCTACACCTTC.

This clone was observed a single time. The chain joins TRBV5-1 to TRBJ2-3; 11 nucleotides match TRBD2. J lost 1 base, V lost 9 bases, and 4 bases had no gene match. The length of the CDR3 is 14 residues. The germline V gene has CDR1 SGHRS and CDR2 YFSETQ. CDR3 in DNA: TGCGCCACCGAGACTAGCGGGGGCACAGATACGCAGTATTTT. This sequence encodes CATETSGGTDTQYF.

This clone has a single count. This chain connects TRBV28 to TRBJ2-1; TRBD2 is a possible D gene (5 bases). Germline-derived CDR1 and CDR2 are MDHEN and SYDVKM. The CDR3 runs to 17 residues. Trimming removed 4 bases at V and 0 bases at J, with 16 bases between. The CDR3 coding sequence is TGTGCCAGCAGTTCCGGACTTGCGGTGAGCTCCTACAATGAGCAGTTCTTC. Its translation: CASSSGLAVSSYNEQFF.

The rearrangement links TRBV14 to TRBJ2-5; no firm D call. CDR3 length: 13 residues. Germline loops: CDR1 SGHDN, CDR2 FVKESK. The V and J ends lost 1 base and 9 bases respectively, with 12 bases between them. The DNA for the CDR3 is TGTGCCAGCAGCCAAGCGCGATATCGTGCCCAGTACTTC. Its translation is CASSQARYRAQYF.

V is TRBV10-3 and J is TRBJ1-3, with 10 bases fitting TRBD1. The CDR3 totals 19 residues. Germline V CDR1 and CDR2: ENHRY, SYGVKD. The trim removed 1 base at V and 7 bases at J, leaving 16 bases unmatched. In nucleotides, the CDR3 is TGTGCCATCAGTGAGTGGACAGGGGGTGTGATCAGGGTCAGGAACACCATATATTTT. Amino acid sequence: CAISEWTGGVIRVRNTIYF.

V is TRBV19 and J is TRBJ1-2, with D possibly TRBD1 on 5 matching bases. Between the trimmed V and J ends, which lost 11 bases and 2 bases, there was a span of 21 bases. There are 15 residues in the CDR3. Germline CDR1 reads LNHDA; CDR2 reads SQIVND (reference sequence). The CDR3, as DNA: TGTGCCTCCCGGTCGGGGGAAAGGATAAACTATGGCTACACCTTC. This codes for CASRSGERINYGYTF.

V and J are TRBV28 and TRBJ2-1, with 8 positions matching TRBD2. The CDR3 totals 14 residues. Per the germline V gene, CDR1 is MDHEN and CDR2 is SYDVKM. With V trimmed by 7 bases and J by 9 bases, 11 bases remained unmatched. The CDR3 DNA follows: TGTGCCAGCATTCGCGGGACTAGTAAATCTGAGCAGTTCTTC. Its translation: CASIRGTSKSEQFF.

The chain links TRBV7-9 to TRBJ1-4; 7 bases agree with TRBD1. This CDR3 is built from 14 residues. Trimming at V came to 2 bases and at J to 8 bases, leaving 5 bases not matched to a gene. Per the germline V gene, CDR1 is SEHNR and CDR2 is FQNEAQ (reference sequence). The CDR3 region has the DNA TGTGCCAGCAGCTTACTATTACAGGGGGAAAAACTGTTTTTT. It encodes CASSLLLQGEKLFF. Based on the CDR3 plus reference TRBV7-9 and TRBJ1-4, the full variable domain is DTGVSQNPRHKITKRGQNVTFRCDPISEHNRLYWYRQTLGQGPEFLTYFQNEAQLEKSRLLSDRFSAERPKGSFSTLEIQRTEQGDSAMYLCASSLLLQGEKLFFGSGTQLSVL.

The CDR3 DNA sequence: TGTGCCAGCAGCTTAAGCGGTACGCAGTATTTT. It specifies CASSLSGTQYF. The genes are TRBV7-3 and TRBJ2-3; D gene unclear. Trimming left V 1 base short and J 8 bases short, with 4 bases between. The CDR3 totals 11 residues. Germline assignment: CDR1 SGHTA and CDR2 FQGTGA.

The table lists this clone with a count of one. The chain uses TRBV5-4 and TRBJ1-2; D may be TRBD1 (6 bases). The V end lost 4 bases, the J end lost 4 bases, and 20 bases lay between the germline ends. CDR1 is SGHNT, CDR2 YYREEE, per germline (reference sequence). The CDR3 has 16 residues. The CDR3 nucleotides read TGTGCCAGCAGCCCCCTACAGGGCGATTTTTTCTATGGCTACACCTTC. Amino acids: CASSPLQGDFFYGYTF. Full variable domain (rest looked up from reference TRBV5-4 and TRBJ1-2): ETGVTQSPTHLIKTRGQQVTLRCSSQSGHNTVSWYQQALGQGPQFIFQYYREEENGRGNFPPRFSGLQFPNYSSELNVNALELDDSALYLCASSPLQGDFFYGYTFGSGTRLTVV.